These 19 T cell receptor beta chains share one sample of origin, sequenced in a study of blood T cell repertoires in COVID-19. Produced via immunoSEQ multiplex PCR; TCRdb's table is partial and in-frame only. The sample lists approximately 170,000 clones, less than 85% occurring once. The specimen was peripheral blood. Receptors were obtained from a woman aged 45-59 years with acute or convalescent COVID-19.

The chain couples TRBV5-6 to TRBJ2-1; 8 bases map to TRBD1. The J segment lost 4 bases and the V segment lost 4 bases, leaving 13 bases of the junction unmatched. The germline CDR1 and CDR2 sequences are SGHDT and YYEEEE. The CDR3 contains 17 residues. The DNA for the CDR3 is TGTGCCAGCAGCCGGGACAGGTCCAAAACCCTGTACAATGAGCAGTTCTTC. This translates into CASSRDRSKTLYNEQFF.

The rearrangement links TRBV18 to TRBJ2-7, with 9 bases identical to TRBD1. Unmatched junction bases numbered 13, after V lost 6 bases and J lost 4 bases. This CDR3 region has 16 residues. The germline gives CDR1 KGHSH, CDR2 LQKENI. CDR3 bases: TGTGCCAGCTCTCTATTACGGACAGGGGCGGGATACGAGCAGTACTTC. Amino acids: CASSLLRTGAGYEQYF.

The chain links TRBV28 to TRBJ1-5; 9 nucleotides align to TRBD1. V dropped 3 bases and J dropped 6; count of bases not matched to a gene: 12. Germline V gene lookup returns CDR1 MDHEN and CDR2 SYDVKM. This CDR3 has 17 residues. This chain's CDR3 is CASSFVGTGKAPQPQHF. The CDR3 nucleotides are TGTGCCAGCAGTTTTGTGGGGACAGGGAAGGCCCCTCAGCCCCAGCATTTT.

The CDR3 loop reads CASTVVSGVEETQYF. For the CDR3, the DNA is TGTGCCAGTACGGTAGTGTCAGGGGTTGAGGAGACCCAGTACTTC. The chain combines TRBV19 with TRBJ2-5, with D perhaps matching TRBD1 (6 bases). V lost 7 bases, J lost 5 bases, and 20 bases lay in between. CDR1 and CDR2 (germline): LNHDA, SQIVND (reference sequence). The CDR3 is 15 residues long.

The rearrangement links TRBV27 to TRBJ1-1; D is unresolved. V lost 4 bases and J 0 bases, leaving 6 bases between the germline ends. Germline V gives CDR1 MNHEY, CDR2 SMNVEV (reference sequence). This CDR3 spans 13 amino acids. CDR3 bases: TGTGCCAGCAGTTACAAACTGAACACTGAAGCTTTCTTT. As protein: CASSYKLNTEAFF.

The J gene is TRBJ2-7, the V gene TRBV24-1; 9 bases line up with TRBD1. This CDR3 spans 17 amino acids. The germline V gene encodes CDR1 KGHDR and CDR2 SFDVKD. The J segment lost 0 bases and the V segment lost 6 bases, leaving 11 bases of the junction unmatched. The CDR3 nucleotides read TGTGCCACCAGTTCATCAAACAGGGGGCTTTTCTCCTACGAGCAGTACTTC. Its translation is CATSSSNRGLFSYEQYF.

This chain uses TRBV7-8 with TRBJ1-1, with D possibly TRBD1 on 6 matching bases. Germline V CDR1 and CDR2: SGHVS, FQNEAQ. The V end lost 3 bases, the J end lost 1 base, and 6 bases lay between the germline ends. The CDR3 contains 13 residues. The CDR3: CASSFRGNTEAFF. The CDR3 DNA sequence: TGTGCCAGCAGCTTCAGGGGGAACACTGAAGCTTTCTTT.

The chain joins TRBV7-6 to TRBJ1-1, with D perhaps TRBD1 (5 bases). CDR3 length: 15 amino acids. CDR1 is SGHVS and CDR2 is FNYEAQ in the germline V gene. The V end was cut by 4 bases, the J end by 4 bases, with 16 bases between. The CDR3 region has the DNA TGTGCCAGCAGCTCCCAGGGCTCGGCGGTCACTGAAGCTTTCTTT. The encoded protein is CASSSQGSAVTEAFF.

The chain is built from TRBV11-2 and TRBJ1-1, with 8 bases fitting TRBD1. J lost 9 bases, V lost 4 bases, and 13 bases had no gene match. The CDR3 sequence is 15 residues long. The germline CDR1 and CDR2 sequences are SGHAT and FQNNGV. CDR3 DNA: TGTGCCAGCAGCTCGCGGGTTGAGGGACAGGAGCAAGCTTTCTTT. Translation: CASSSRVEGQEQAFF.

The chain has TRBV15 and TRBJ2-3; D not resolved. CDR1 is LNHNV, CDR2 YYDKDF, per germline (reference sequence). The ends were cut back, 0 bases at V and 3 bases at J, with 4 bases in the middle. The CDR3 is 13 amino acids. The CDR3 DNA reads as TGTGCCACCAGCAGAGATAATACAGATACGCAGTATTTT. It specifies CATSRDNTDTQYF.

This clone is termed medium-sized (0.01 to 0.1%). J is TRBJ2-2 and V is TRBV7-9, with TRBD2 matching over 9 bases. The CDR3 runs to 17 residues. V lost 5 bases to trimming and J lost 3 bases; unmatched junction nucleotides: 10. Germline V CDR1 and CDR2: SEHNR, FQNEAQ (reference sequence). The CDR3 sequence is CASSPARLAGDTGELFF. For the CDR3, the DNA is TGTGCCAGCAGCCCTGCCCGGTTAGCGGGAGACACCGGGGAGCTGTTTTTT.

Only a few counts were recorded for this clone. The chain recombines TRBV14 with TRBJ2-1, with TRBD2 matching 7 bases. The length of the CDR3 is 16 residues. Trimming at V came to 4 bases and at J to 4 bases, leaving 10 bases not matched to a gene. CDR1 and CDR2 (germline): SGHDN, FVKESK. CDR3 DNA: TGTGCCAGCAGCCGCCCTTTGGGGGACTATTACAATGAGCAGTTCTTC. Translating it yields CASSRPLGDYYNEQFF.

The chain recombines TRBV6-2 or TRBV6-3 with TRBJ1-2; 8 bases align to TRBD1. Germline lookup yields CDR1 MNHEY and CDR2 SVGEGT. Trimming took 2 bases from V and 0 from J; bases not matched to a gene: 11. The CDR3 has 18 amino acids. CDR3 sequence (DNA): TGTGCCAGCAGTTACGGGCCAACCGGGACAGGTCCTAACTATGGCTACACCTTC. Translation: CASSYGPTGTGPNYGYTF.

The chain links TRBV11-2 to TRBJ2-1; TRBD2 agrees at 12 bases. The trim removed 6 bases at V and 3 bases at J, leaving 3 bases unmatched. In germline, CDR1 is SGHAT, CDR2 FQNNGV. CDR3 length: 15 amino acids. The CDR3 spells CASRPTSGGYNEQFF. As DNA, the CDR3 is TGTGCCAGCAGGCCGACTAGCGGGGGCTACAATGAGCAGTTCTTC.

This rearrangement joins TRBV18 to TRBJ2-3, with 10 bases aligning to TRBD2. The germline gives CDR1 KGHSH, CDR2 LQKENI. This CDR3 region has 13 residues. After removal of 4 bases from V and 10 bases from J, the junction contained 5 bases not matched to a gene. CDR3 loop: CASSLGLAESQYF. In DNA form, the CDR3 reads TGTGCCAGCTCACTAGGACTAGCGGAATCGCAGTATTTT.

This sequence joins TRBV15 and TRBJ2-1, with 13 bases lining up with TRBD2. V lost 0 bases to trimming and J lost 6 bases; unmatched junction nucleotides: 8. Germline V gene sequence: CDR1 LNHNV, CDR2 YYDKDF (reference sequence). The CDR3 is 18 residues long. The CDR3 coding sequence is TGTGCCACCAGCAGAGAGAGGACTAGCGGGGGTACACCCAATGAGCAGTTCTTC. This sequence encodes CATSRERTSGGTPNEQFF. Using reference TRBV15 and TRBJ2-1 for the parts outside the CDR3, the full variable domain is DAMVIQNPRYQVTQFGKPVTLSCSQTLNHNVMYWYQQKSSQAPKLLFHYYDKDFNNEADTPDNFQSRRPNTSFCFLDIRSPGLGDTAMYLCATSRERTSGGTPNEQFFGPGTRLTVL.

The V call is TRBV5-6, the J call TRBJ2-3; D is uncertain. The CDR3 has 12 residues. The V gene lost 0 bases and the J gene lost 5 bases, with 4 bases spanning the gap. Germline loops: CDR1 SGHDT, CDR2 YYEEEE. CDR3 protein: CASSLGRDTQYF. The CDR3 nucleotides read TGTGCCAGCAGCTTGGGGAGAGATACGCAGTATTTT.

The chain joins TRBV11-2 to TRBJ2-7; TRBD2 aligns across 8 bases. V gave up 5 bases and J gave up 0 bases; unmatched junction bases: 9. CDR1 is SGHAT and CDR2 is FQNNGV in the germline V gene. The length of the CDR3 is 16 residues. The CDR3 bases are TGTGCCAGCAGCCCTTGGGCGGGAGGTTTCTCCTACGAGCAGTACTTC. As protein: CASSPWAGGFSYEQYF.

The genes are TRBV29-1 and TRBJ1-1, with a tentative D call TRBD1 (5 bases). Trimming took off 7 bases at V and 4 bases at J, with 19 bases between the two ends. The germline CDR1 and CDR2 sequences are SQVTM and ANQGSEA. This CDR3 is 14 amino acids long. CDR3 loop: CSAQPGGIATEAFF. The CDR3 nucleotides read TGCAGCGCCCAGCCCGGGGGGATTGCCACTGAAGCTTTCTTT. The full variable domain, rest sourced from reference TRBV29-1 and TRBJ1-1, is SAVISQKPSRDICQRGTSLTIQCQVDSQVTMMFWYRQQPGQSLTLIATANQGSEATYESGFVIDKFPISRPNLTFSTLTVSNMSPEDSSIYLCSAQPGGIATEAFFGQGTRLTVV.